This TCR beta chain was sequenced for a study of T-cell memory formation after mild COVID-19. V was pared by 8 bases and J by 8 bases, with 19 bases between. This CDR3 contains 13 residues. Germline CDR1 and CDR2: PRHDT and FYEKMQ (reference sequence). General study findings and limits: Pre-infection memory showed some responding clones, and this suggested that cross-reactive memory joined. Contracting clones from day 15 to 85 showed balanced CD4/CD8; later expanders favored CD4+.

TCRdb re-called the 5' RACE reads through MiXCR, storing one row per CDR3 protein. The sample shows about 190,000 distinct CDR3 sequences, around a fifth of them seen only once. In the case of this clonotype: Its specificity is unknown.

The sequenced material came from PBMCs or a T cell subset sorted from them (not recorded which). V usage is TRBV13 and J usage is TRBJ2-7; D may be TRBD2 (6 bases). This clonotype originated in an adult woman who had mild COVID-19 (a few samples of this study predate the infection). Cell type and time point are not known. The CDR3 bases are TGTGCCAGCGAGTTTGGCGGGGCAATGAAGCAGTACTTC. This sequence encodes CASEFGGAMKQYF.